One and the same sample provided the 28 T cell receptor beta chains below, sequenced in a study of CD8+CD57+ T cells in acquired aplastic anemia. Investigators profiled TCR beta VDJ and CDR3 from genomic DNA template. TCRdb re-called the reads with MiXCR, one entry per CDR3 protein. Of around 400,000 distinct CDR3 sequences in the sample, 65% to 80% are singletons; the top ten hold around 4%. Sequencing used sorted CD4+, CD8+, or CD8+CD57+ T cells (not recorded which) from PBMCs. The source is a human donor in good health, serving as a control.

In DNA, the CDR3 is TGTGCCAGCAGCTTAGCGGCAGCGCCCAACAATCAGTACTTC. This sequence encodes CASSLAAAPNNQYF. The chain combines TRBV2 with TRBJ2-7, with TRBD2 as a possible D gene (6 bases). CDR1 is SNHLY, CDR2 FYNNEI, per germline. Trimming removed 6 bases from V and 10 bases from J, with 22 bases in between. The length of the CDR3 is 14 residues. The whole variable domain, filled in from reference TRBV2 and TRBJ2-7, reads EPEVTQTPSHQVTQMGQEVILRCVPISNHLYFYWYRQILGQKVEFLVSFYNNEISEKSEIFDDQFSVERPDGSNFTLKIRSTKLEDSAMYFCASSLAAAPNNQYFGPGTRLTVT.

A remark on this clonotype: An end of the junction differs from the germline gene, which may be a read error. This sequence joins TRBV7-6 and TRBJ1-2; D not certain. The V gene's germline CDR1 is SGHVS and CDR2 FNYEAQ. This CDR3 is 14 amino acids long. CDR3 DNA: TGTGCCAGCAGCCGCGCCAGTAACTATAATTCACCCCTCTTC. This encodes CASSRASNYNSPLF.

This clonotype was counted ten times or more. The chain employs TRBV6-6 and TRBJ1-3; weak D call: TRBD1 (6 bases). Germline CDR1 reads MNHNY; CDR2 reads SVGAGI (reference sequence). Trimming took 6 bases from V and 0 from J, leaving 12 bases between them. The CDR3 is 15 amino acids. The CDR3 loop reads CASRSRTDSGNTIYF. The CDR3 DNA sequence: TGTGCCAGCAGATCAAGGACAGACTCTGGAAACACCATATATTTT.

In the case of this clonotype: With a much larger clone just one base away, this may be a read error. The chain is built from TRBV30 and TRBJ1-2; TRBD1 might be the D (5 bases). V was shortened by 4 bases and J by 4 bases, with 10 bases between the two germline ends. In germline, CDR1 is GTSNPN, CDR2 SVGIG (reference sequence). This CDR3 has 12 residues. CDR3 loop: CAWTRGSYGYTF. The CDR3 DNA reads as TGTGCCTGGACGAGGGGCAGCTATGGCTACACCTTC. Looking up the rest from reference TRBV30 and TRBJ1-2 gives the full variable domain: SQTIHQWPATLVQPVGSPLSLECTVEGTSNPNLYWYRQAAGRGLQLLFYSVGIGQISSEVPQNLSASRPQDRQFILSSKKLLLSDSGFYLCAWTRGSYGYTFGSGTRLTVV.

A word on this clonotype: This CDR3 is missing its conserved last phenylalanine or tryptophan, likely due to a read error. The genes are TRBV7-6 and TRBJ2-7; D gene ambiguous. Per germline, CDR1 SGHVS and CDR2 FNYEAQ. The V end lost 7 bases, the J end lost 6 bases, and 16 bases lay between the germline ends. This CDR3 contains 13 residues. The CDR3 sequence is CASTSAVHCEQYH. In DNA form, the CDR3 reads TGTGCCAGCACCTCCGCGGTACACTGCGAGCAGTACCAC.

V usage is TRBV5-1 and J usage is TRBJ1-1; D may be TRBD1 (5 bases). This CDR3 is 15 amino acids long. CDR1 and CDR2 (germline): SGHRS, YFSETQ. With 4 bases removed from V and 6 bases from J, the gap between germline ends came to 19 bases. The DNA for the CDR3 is TGCGCCAGCAGCCCGGGAAGGGGACGGTCGGCTGAAGCTTTCTTT. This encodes CASSPGRGRSAEAFF.

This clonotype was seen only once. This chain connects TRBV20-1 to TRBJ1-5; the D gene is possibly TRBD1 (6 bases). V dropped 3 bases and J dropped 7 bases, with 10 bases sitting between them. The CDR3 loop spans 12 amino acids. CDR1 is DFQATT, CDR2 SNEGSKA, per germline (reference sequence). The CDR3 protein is CSARSQGQPQHF. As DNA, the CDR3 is TGCAGTGCTAGGTCACAGGGACAGCCCCAGCATTTT.

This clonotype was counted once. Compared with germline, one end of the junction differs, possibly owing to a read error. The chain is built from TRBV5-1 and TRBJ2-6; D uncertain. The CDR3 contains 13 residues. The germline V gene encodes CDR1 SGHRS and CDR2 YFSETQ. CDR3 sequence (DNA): TGCGCCAGCAGCTCCTCACTCCTCAACGGCCTGACTTTC. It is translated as CASSSSLLNGLTF.

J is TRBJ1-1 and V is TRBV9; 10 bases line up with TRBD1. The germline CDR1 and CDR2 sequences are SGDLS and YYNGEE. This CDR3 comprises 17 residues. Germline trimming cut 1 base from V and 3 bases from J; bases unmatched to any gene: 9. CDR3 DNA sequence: TGTGCCAGCAGCGTATCTAACAGACAGGGGGCACACACTGAAGCTTTCTTT. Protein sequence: CASSVSNRQGAHTEAFF. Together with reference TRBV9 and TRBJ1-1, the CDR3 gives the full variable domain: DSGVTQTPKHLITATGQRVTLRCSPRSGDLSVYWYQQSLDQGLQFLIQYYNGEERAKGNILERFSAQQFPDLHSELNLSSLELGDSALYFCASSVSNRQGAHTEAFFGQGTRLTVV.

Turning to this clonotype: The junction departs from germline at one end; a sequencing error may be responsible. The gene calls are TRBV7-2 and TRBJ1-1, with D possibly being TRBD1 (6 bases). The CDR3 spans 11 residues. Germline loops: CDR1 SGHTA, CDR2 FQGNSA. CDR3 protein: CASKSLTGASF. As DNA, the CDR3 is TGTGCCAGCAAGTCTCTAACGGGGGCTTCCTTC.

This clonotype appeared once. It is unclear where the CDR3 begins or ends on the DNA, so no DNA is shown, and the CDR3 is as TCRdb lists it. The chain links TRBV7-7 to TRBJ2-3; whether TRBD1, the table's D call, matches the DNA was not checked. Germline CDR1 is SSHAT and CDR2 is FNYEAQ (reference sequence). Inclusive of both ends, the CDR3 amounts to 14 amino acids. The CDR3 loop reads CASSLKGAAPAFWF.

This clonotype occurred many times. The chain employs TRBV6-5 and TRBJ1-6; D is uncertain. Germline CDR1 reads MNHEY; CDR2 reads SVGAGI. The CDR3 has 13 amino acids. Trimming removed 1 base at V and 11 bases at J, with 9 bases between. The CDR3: CASSYFGTPPLHF. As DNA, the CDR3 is TGTGCCAGCAGTTACTTTGGTACTCCACCCCTCCACTTT.

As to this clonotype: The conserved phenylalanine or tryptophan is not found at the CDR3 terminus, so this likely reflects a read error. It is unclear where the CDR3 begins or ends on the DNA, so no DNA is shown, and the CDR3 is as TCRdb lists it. Here the CDR3 reads CASSLAGQDVYDQ. The V gene is TRBV7-2, the J gene TRBJ2-1; TRBD1 was called by the table and not checked on the DNA. Per germline, CDR1 SGHTA and CDR2 FQGNSA. The CDR3 extends over 13 residues, inclusive of both ends.

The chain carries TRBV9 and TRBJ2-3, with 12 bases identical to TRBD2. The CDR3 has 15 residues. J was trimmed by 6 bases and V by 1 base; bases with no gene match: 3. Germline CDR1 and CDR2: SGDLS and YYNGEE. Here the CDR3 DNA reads TGTGCCAGCAGCGTACTAGCGGGGGGGGTGGATACGCAGTATTTT. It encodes CASSVLAGGVDTQYF.

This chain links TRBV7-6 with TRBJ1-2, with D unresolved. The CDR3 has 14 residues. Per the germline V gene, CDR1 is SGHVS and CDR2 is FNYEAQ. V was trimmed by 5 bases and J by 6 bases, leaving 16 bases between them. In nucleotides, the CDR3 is TGTGCCAGCAGCCGCCGCTCCTCGACGGATGGCTACACCTTC. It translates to CASSRRSSTDGYTF.

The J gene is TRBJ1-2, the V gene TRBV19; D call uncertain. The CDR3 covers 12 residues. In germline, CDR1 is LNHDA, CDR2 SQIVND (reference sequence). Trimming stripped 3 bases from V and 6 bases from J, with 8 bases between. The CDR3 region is CASSIEGHGYTF. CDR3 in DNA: TGTGCCAGTAGTATCGAGGGCCATGGCTACACCTTC.

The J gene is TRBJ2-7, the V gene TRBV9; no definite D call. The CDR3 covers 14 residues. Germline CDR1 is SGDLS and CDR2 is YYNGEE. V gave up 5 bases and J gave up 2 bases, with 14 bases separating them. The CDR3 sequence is CASSLRRKAYEQYF. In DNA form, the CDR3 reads TGTGCCAGCAGTTTGCGTAGAAAAGCCTACGAGCAGTACTTC.

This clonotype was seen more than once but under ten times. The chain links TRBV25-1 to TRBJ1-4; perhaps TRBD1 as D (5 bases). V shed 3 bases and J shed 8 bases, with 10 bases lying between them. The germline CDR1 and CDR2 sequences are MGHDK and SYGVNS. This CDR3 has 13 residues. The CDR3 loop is CASSDVGGEKLFF. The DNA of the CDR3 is TGTGCCAGCAGTGACGTCGGGGGAGAAAAACTGTTTTTT. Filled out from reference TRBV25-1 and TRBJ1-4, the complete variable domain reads EADIYQTPRYLVIGTGKKITLECSQTMGHDKMYWYQQDPGMELHLIHYSYGVNSTEKGDLSSESTVSRIRTEHFPLTLESARPSHTSQYLCASSDVGGEKLFFGSGTQLSVL.

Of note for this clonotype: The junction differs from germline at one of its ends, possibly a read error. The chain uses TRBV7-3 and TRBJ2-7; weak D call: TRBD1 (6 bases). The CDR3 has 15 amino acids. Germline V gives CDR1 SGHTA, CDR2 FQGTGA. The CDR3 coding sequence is TGCGCCAGCAGCTTAAATCGGACAGCTAAATACGAGGAGTACTTC. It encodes CASSLNRTAKYEEYF.

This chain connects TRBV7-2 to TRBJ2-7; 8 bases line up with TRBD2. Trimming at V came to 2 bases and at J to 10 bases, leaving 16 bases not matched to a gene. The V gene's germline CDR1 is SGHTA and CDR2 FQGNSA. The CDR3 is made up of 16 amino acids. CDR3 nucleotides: TGTGCCAGCAGCTTACGGGGGGGAGCTTACGAGCAGTACCAGTACTTC. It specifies CASSLRGGAYEQYQYF.

The CDR3 is CASSGPGGPAHEQFF. CDR3 coding DNA: TGTGCCAGCAGCGGACCCGGGGGCCCTGCCCACGAGCAGTTCTTC. The J gene is TRBJ2-1, the V gene TRBV2; perhaps D is TRBD1 or TRBD2 (6 bases each). V lost 6 bases to trimming and J lost 10 bases, with 22 bases between them. Germline V gene sequence: CDR1 SNHLY, CDR2 FYNNEI. The CDR3 extends over 15 amino acids.

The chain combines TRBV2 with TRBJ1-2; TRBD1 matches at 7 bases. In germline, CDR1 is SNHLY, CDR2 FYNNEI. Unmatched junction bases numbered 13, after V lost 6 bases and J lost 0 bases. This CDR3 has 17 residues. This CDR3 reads CASREVDNRGANYGYTF. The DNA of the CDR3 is TGTGCCAGCAGGGAGGTTGACAACAGGGGAGCTAACTATGGCTACACCTTC.

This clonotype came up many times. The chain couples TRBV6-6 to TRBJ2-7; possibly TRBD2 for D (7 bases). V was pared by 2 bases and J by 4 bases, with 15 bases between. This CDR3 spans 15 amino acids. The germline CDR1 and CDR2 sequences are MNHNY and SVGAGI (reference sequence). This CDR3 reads CASSYGGGPRYEQYF. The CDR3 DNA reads TGTGCCAGCAGTTACGGGGGGGGCCCTCGGTACGAGCAGTACTTC.

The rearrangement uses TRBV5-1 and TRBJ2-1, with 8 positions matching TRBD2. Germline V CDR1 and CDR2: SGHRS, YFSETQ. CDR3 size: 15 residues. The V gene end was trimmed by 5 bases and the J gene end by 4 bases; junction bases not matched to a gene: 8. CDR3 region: CASRSVRGGYNEQFF. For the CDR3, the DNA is TGCGCCAGCAGATCCGTACGGGGGGGTTACAATGAGCAGTTCTTC.

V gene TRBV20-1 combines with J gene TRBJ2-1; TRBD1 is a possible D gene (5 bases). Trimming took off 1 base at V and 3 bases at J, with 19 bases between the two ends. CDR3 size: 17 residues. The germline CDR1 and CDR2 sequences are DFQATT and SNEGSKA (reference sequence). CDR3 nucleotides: TGCAGTGCTAGAGGGCTCAGGGCTAGTTATGGCTACAATGAGCAGTTCTTC. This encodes CSARGLRASYGYNEQFF.

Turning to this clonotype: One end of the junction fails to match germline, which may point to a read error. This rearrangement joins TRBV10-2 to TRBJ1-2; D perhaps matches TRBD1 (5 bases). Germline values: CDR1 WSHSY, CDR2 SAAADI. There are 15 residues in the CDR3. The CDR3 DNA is TGCGCCAGCAGTGAGAGGGGTAGACTCGGTTGTGGCTACGCCTTC. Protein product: CASSERGRLGCGYAF.

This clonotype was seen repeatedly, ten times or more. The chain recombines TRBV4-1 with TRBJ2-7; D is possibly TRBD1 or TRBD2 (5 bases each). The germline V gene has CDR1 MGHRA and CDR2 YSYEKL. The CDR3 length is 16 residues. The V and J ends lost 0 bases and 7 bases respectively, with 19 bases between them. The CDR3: CASSQEVVSGGVEQYF. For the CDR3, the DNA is TGCGCCAGCAGCCAAGAAGTAGTCTCTGGGGGAGTTGAGCAGTACTTC.

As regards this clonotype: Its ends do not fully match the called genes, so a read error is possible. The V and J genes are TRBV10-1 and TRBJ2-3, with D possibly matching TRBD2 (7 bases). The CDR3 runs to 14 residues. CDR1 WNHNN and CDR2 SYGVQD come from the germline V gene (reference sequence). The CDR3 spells CASSESRGGDTQYF. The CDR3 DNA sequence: TGCGCCAGCAGTGAGTCGAGGGGGGGGGATACCCAGTATTTT.